These 31 T cell receptor beta chains originate from one sample sequenced in a study of identical twins. TCRdb itself ran the 5' RACE reads through MiXCR, one entry per CDR3 protein. The data contain hundreds of thousands of distinct CDR3 sequences, 9% to 15% of them singletons. These data were likewise used in another study, on yellow fever vaccine responses in identical twins.

Sequencing used PBMCs. The receptor set was obtained from a woman under 30 in good health.

This clonotype showed up just a few times. This sequence joins TRBV6-6 and TRBJ2-1; the D call may be TRBD1 or TRBD2 (5 bases each). This CDR3 region has 11 residues. V was clipped by 6 bases and J by 15 bases, with 15 bases between them. Germline CDR1 MNHNY, CDR2 SVGAGI (reference sequence). In DNA form, the CDR3 reads TGTGCCAGCAGCCACCGGGACGCTCTGTTCTTC. It translates to CASSHRDALFF.

The V and J genes are TRBV15 and TRBJ2-5; D is uncertain. CDR3 length: 13 amino acids. The germline V gene encodes CDR1 LNHNV and CDR2 YYDKDF (reference sequence). V was cut by 3 bases and J by 0 bases, with 5 bases left in between. This CDR3 is CATSRKYQETQYF. The CDR3 DNA reads as TGTGCCACCAGCAGGAAGTACCAAGAGACCCAGTACTTC.

V is TRBV20-1 and J is TRBJ2-5; 15 bases map to TRBD2. Germline lookup yields CDR1 DFQATT and CDR2 SNEGSKA (reference sequence). Trimming cost V 5 bases and J 9 bases; bases outside gene matches: 7. The CDR3 is 14 amino acids. The CDR3 protein is CSAWTSGGARAQYF. In DNA form, the CDR3 reads TGCAGTGCTTGGACTAGCGGGGGGGCTAGGGCCCAGTACTTC.

There are a few counts of this clonotype. CDR3 coding DNA: TGTGCCAGCGGGCCCACAGGGGGCAATGGCGGGGAGCTGTTTTTT. Translation: CASGPTGGNGGELFF. This chain links TRBV11-1 with TRBJ2-2; the match to TRBD1 covers 9 bases. The germline gives CDR1 SGHAT, CDR2 FQDESV (reference sequence). V shed 8 bases and J 7 bases; nucleotides not matched to a gene: 11. CDR3 length: 15 residues.

V gene TRBV5-4 combines with J gene TRBJ2-1, with D maybe TRBD1 (6 bases). The V end lost 0 bases, the J end lost 4 bases, and 14 bases lay between the germline ends. The CDR3 has 16 amino acids. Germline V gene lookup returns CDR1 SGHNT and CDR2 YYREEE (reference sequence). The CDR3 coding sequence is TGTGCCAGCAGCTTGGTGAATCCGGGACAATACAATGAGCAGTTCTTC. Translated: CASSLVNPGQYNEQFF.

This clonotype turned up a few times. V gene TRBV6-6 combines with J gene TRBJ2-5, with 10 positions matching TRBD2. The CDR3 consists of 13 residues. Germline V lookup: CDR1 MNHNY, CDR2 SVGAGI (reference sequence). V was clipped by 9 bases and J by 3 bases; unmatched bases: 4. The CDR3 protein is CASRAGGEETQYF. DNA for the CDR3: TGTGCCAGTCGAGCGGGGGGGGAAGAGACCCAGTACTTC.

In this sample, this clonotype turned up a few times. The V call is TRBV28, the J call TRBJ2-3; D may be TRBD2 (5 bases). Germline V gene lookup returns CDR1 MDHEN and CDR2 SYDVKM. Trimming pared 4 bases from V and 2 bases from J, leaving 13 bases between. CDR3 length: 15 amino acids. CDR3 in amino acids: CASSSRGDLTDTQYF. The CDR3 bases are TGTGCCAGCAGTTCTCGGGGAGACCTCACAGATACGCAGTATTTT.

The table lists this clonotype with a few counts. The chain links TRBV18 to TRBJ2-7; D is possibly TRBD1 or TRBD2 (7 bases each). The length of the CDR3 is 15 residues. Trimming left V 2 bases short and J 5 bases short, with 16 bases between. CDR1 is KGHSH and CDR2 is LQKENI in the germline V gene. CDR3 protein: CASSPGTAGMNEQYF. The CDR3 DNA follows: TGTGCCAGCTCACCAGGGACAGCGGGAATGAACGAGCAGTACTTC.

The chain has TRBV7-9 and TRBJ2-1, with D perhaps matching TRBD1 (6 bases). The length of the CDR3 is 16 residues. V lost 6 bases to trimming and J lost 0 bases, with 15 bases between them. In germline, CDR1 is SEHNR, CDR2 FQNEAQ (reference sequence). The CDR3 region has the DNA TGTGCCAGCAGTTCTTGGACAGAGAGCTCCTACAATGAGCAGTTCTTC. It encodes CASSSWTESSYNEQFF.

This clonotype was counted between two and nine times. The chain joins TRBV7-9 to TRBJ2-2; 12 positions agree with TRBD1. The CDR3 runs to 16 residues. From germline, CDR1 is SEHNR and CDR2 FQNEAQ (reference sequence). V lost 5 bases and J lost 5; bases outside the gene matches: 6. CDR3 in amino acids: CASSKPGQGATGELFF. The CDR3 nucleotides read TGTGCCAGCAGCAAACCGGGACAGGGGGCGACCGGGGAGCTGTTTTTT. Together with reference TRBV7-9 and TRBJ2-2, the CDR3 gives the full variable domain: DTGVSQNPRHKITKRGQNVTFRCDPISEHNRLYWYRQTLGQGPEFLTYFQNEAQLEKSRLLSDRFSAERPKGSFSTLEIQRTEQGDSAMYLCASSKPGQGATGELFFGEGSRLTVL.

This chain connects TRBV25-1 to TRBJ2-3; 13 bases line up with TRBD2. Germline V gene sequence: CDR1 MGHDK, CDR2 SYGVNS. This CDR3 contains 17 residues. J was trimmed by 5 bases and V by 1 base; bases with no gene match: 6. The DNA of the CDR3 is TGTGCCAGCAGTGAATTACTAGCGGGGGGGCCGAAAGATACGCAGTATTTT. Amino acid sequence: CASSELLAGGPKDTQYF.

This clonotype was recorded at least ten times. V and J are TRBV5-5 and TRBJ1-5; 7 bases match TRBD1. This CDR3 region has 15 residues. CDR1 and CDR2 from the germline V gene are SGHKS and YYEKEE (reference sequence). Trimming cost V 3 bases and J 0 bases; bases outside gene matches: 3. The CDR3 DNA sequence: TGTGCCAGCAGCTCGGGACAGTTTAGCAATCAGCCCCAGCATTTT. Translated, it gives CASSSGQFSNQPQHF.

The chain combines TRBV20-1 with TRBJ1-5, with a weak D call TRBD1 (6 bases). Germline V gives CDR1 DFQATT, CDR2 SNEGSKA (reference sequence). Trimming pared 3 bases from V and 0 bases from J, leaving 15 bases between. This CDR3 is 16 amino acids long. The CDR3: CSASETGFYSNQPQHF. CDR3 DNA: TGCAGTGCTAGTGAAACAGGGTTTTATAGCAATCAGCCCCAGCATTTT.

The V gene is TRBV20-1, the J gene TRBJ2-6; the D gene is possibly TRBD1 (6 bases). V lost 6 bases, J lost 0 bases, and 18 bases lay in between. The CDR3 loop spans 17 amino acids. Looked up from germline, CDR1 is DFQATT and CDR2 is SNEGSKA (reference sequence). As DNA, the CDR3 is TGCAGTGCAGCTCCCAGGGGTTTCAGCTCTGGGGCCAACGTCCTGACTTTC. Protein: CSAAPRGFSSGANVLTF.

This clonotype was found many times. The chain joins TRBV4-1 to TRBJ2-3; 7 bases are a match to TRBD2. V was pared by 0 bases and J by 6 bases, with 6 bases of the junction left unmatched. The germline V gene encodes CDR1 MGHRA and CDR2 YSYEKL. The CDR3 covers 15 residues. The CDR3 DNA sequence: TGCGCCAGCAGCCAAGATAATCGAGCGGGGGATACGCAGTATTTT. Amino acids: CASSQDNRAGDTQYF.

This chain connects TRBV20-1 to TRBJ1-2; D unresolved. The CDR3 totals 10 residues. Germline CDR1 is DFQATT and CDR2 is SNEGSKA (reference sequence). The chain's CDR3 is CSPLGSGYTF. The CDR3 coding sequence is TGCAGCCCTTTAGGGTCTGGCTACACCTTC.

The CDR3 spells CASSERTSGGVQETQYF. Written as DNA, the CDR3 is TGTGCCAGCAGCGAGAGGACTAGCGGGGGAGTGCAAGAGACCCAGTACTTC. The V and J genes are TRBV9 and TRBJ2-5; 13 nucleotides match TRBD2. The V gene end was trimmed by 3 bases and the J gene end by 2 bases; junction bases not matched to a gene: 7. The CDR3 runs to 17 residues. Germline CDR1 and CDR2: SGDLS and YYNGEE. The full variable domain, its missing parts supplied by reference TRBV9 and TRBJ2-5, is DSGVTQTPKHLITATGQRVTLRCSPRSGDLSVYWYQQSLDQGLQFLIQYYNGEERAKGNILERFSAQQFPDLHSELNLSSLELGDSALYFCASSERTSGGVQETQYFGPGTRLLVL.

The chain recombines TRBV10-3 with TRBJ2-3, with 14 bases matching TRBD2. V was clipped by 6 bases and J by 0 bases; unmatched bases: 5. In germline, CDR1 is ENHRY, CDR2 SYGVKD. The CDR3 has 17 amino acids. The CDR3: CAISGTSGGLSTDTQYF. The CDR3 DNA follows: TGTGCCATCAGCGGGACTAGCGGGGGACTTAGCACAGATACGCAGTATTTT.

This clonotype occurred a few times. This chain uses TRBV20-1 with TRBJ2-1, with 7 bases matching TRBD2. Looked up from germline, CDR1 is DFQATT and CDR2 is SNEGSKA (reference sequence). The CDR3 contains 14 residues. DNA of the CDR3: TGCACCCCCACCCCGGGGGAGGGGTTCAATGAGCAGTTCTTC. It encodes CTPTPGEGFNEQFF.

The chain is built from TRBV28 and TRBJ2-1; no firm D call. This CDR3 comprises 14 residues. CDR1 and CDR2 from the germline V gene are MDHEN and SYDVKM. Deletions cut 7 bases from V and 4 bases from J, with 14 bases between. This CDR3 is CASKPPLQYNEQFF. The CDR3 nucleotides read TGTGCCAGCAAACCACCCCTTCAGTACAATGAGCAGTTCTTC. Filled out from reference TRBV28 and TRBJ2-1, the complete variable domain reads DVKVTQSSRYLVKRTGEKVFLECVQDMDHENMFWYRQDPGLGLRLIYFSYDVKMKEKGDIPEGYSVSREKKERFSLILESASTNQTSMYLCASKPPLQYNEQFFGPGTRLTVL.

This clonotype came up a few times. This rearrangement joins TRBV28 to TRBJ2-1; 12 positions match TRBD2. The CDR3 length is 18 residues. Germline loops: CDR1 MDHEN, CDR2 SYDVKM. The trim removed 2 bases at V and 3 bases at J, leaving 8 bases unmatched. CDR3 sequence reads: CASSLKASGGAIYNEQFF. The CDR3 region has the DNA TGTGCCAGCAGTTTAAAGGCTAGCGGGGGGGCCATCTACAATGAGCAGTTCTTC.

This clonotype was counted between two and nine times. The chain combines TRBV2 with TRBJ1-5, with D hard to call. V lost 8 bases to trimming and J lost 4 bases, with 9 bases between them. Germline V gives CDR1 SNHLY, CDR2 FYNNEI. CDR3 size: 12 residues. CDR3 nucleotide sequence: TGTGCCAGCGGAGCAGAAAATCAGCCCCAGCATTTT. It yields the protein CASGAENQPQHF.

The rearrangement links TRBV5-1 to TRBJ2-3; D is perhaps TRBD1 or TRBD2 (5 bases each). Trimming stripped 0 bases from V and 4 bases from J, with 12 bases between. This CDR3 is 15 amino acids long. Germline CDR1 reads SGHRS; CDR2 reads YFSETQ. The CDR3 region is CASSLAGTLADTQYF. DNA for the CDR3: TGCGCCAGCAGCTTGGCCGGGACCCTCGCAGATACGCAGTATTTT.

This clonotype occurred many times. The chain is built from TRBV5-1 and TRBJ2-7, with TRBD2 matching over 10 bases. This CDR3 contains 15 residues. The V segment lost 3 bases and the J segment 2 bases; nucleotides outside the gene matches: 5. The germline gives CDR1 SGHRS, CDR2 YFSETQ. CDR3 in amino acids: CASSSLAGGTYEQYF. As DNA, the CDR3 is TGCGCCAGCAGCTCCTTAGCGGGAGGTACCTACGAGCAGTACTTC.

This clonotype was detected only a few times. A read error is possible here, since a much larger clone lies one base away. V is TRBV7-9 and J is TRBJ2-1; 7 nucleotides line up with TRBD2. This CDR3 contains 15 residues. Germline CDR1 SEHNR, CDR2 FQNEAQ (reference sequence). The CDR3 region has the DNA TGTGCCAGCACCTTAAGCGGGGCCTCCTACAATGAGCAGTTCTTC. Translating gives CASTLSGASYNEQFF.

This chain joins TRBV18 and TRBJ2-3; 8 nucleotides align to TRBD1. The CDR3 is made up of 15 amino acids. V gave up 5 bases and J gave up 2 bases; unmatched junction bases: 6. Germline V gives CDR1 KGHSH, CDR2 LQKENI. The DNA of the CDR3 is TGTGCCAGCTCAACAACAGGGGGGATCACAGATACGCAGTATTTT. Its translation: CASSTTGGITDTQYF. Supplemented by reference TRBV18 and TRBJ2-3, the full variable domain reads NAGVMQNPRHLVRRRGQEARLRCSPMKGHSHVYWYRQLPEEGLKFMVYLQKENIIDESGMPKERFSAEFPKEGPSILRIQQVVRGDSAAYFCASSTTGGITDTQYFGPGTRLTVL.

V and J are TRBV6-5 and TRBJ1-3; unclear D gene. The CDR3 loop spans 15 amino acids. Germline CDR1 and CDR2: MNHEY and SVGAGI. Trimming left V 5 bases short and J 0 bases short, with 11 bases between. In DNA, the CDR3 is TGTGCCAGCAGTAACGGACGGTTCTCTGGAAACACCATATATTTT. It translates to CASSNGRFSGNTIYF.

At least ten counts were recorded for this clonotype. This chain uses TRBV3-1 with TRBJ2-1, with 9 bases aligning to TRBD2. Germline-derived CDR1 and CDR2 are LGHDT and YNNKEL (reference sequence). The trim removed 1 base at V and 1 base at J, leaving 8 bases unmatched. The CDR3 covers 18 residues. In DNA, the CDR3 is TGTGCCAGCAGCCAAGTTTTGGGACTAGCTTCGTCCTACAATGAGCAGTTCTTC. Translation: CASSQVLGLASSYNEQFF.

Many counts were recorded for this clonotype. This chain uses TRBV11-2 with TRBJ2-1; D might be TRBD2 (5 bases). This CDR3 has 15 residues. CDR1 is SGHAT, CDR2 FQNNGV, per germline. V was shortened by 0 bases and J by 10 bases, with 16 bases between the two germline ends. As DNA, the CDR3 is TGTGCCAGCAGCTTAGATACCGGACTCCTACAGGAGCAGTTCTTC. Translation: CASSLDTGLLQEQFF. The whole variable domain, filled in from reference TRBV11-2 and TRBJ2-1, reads EAGVAQSPRYKIIEKRQSVAFWCNPISGHATLYWYQQILGQGPKLLIQFQNNGVVDDSQLPKDRFSAERLKGVDSTLKIQPAKLEDSAVYLCASSLDTGLLQEQFFGPGTRLTVL.

This rearrangement joins TRBV12-5 to TRBJ2-6; tentatively, D is TRBD2 (5 bases). The CDR3 is made up of 17 amino acids. V lost 2 bases and J lost 2, with 13 bases in between. Germline-derived CDR1 and CDR2 are LGHNT and FRNRAP. CDR3 amino acids: CASGLIGLEAGANVLTF. The CDR3 DNA reads as TGTGCTAGTGGTTTGATAGGGTTGGAGGCTGGGGCCAACGTCCTGACTTTC.

This clonotype was counted between two and nine times. The chain is built from TRBV5-1 and TRBJ1-1; D possibly corresponds to TRBD1 (6 bases). V was clipped by 1 base and J by 5 bases, with 15 bases between them. Germline lookup yields CDR1 SGHRS and CDR2 YFSETQ. This CDR3 region has 15 residues. The CDR3 DNA is TGCGCCAGCAGCTTGAAGGGAGAGGGGGGGACTGAAGCTTTCTTT. Its protein is CASSLKGEGGTEAFF.